Listed below are T cell receptor beta chains from one sample, sequenced in a study of regulatory T cells in long-lasting Graves disease. Using its own MiXCR run on the multiplex PCR reads, TCRdb lists one record per CDR3 protein. The sample shows more than 400,000 distinct CDR3 sequences, 15% to 20% of them seen only once. These data were also reused for a study on T cells in Graves' hyperthyroidism and ophthalmopathy.

Here the sequenced sample was peripheral blood mononuclear cells (PBMCs), taken at new diagnosis, from a patient treated with antithyroid drugs. These receptors came from a woman in her twenties or thirties with Graves disease. Both conserved end residues are part of each CDR3. A D gene is named only where the DNA matches it firmly. Only some rows state a clone size, as once, few, many or a class for expanded clones.

>many|12|TRBJ2-7|TRBD1|TRBV20-1
CSARRTGDEQYF
TGCAGTGCTCGCCGGACAGGGGACGAGCAGTACTTC
>many|17|TRBJ2-5|TRBD2|TRBV20-1
CSASAGLAGVSQETQYF
TGCAGTGCTAGTGCCGGACTAGCGGGAGTTTCTCAAGAGACCCAGTACTTC
>many|12|TRBJ2-1|.|TRBV30
CAWSAGRHEQFF
TGTGCCTGGAGTGCGGGTAGGCATGAGCAGTTCTTC
>many|15|TRBJ1-1|TRBD1|TRBV3-1
CASSQKTGRNTEAFF
TGTGCCAGCAGCCAAAAGACAGGGAGGAACACTGAAGCTTTCTTT
>few|15|TRBJ2-1|TRBD1|TRBV28
CASSLQGAPHNEQFF
TGTGCCAGCAGTTTACAGGGGGCTCCCCACAATGAGCAGTTCTTC
>.|16|TRBJ2-2|TRBD2|TRBV28
CASSLGGSVNTGELFF
TGTGCCAGCAGTTTGGGCGGGAGCGTTAACACCGGGGAGCTGTTTTTT
>many|15|TRBJ2-3|TRBD2|TRBV20-1
CSAPLTSGRTDTQYF
TGCAGTGCTCCACTGACTAGCGGGAGGACAGATACGCAGTATTTT
>.|15|TRBJ2-2|TRBD1|TRBV11-2
CASSFFGTDTGELFF
TGTGCCAGCAGCTTTTTTGGGACAGACACCGGGGAGCTGTTTTTT
>many|16|TRBJ2-1|.|TRBV18
CASSPQGSGAYNEQFF
TGTGCCAGCTCACCACAGGGGAGTGGGGCTTACAATGAGCAGTTCTTC
>.|15|TRBJ2-7|.|TRBV9
CASSVAGYPYGEQYF
TGTGCCAGCAGCGTAGCTGGCTACCCCTACGGGGAGCAGTACTTC
>many|20|TRBJ2-4|TRBD2|TRBV7-9
CASSLGTVTSAVLAKNIQYF
TGTGCCAGCAGCTTAGGGACGGTTACTAGCGCCGTATTAGCCAAAAACATTCAGTACTTC
>many|15|TRBJ2-3|.|TRBV12-3/TRBV12-4
CASSSGRGVADTQYF
TGTGCCAGCAGTTCCGGCAGGGGAGTCGCAGATACGCAGTATTTT
>many|14|TRBJ2-1|.|TRBV15
CATSPGGSYNEQFF
TGTGCCACCAGCCCCGGTGGCTCCTACAATGAGCAGTTCTTC
>.|16|TRBJ1-4|.|TRBV28
CASSSPYRVTNEKLFF
TGTGCCAGCAGTTCCCCCTACAGGGTCACTAATGAAAAACTGTTTTTT
>many|17|TRBJ1-4|.|TRBV6-5
CASSYSAWTATNEKLFF
TGTGCCAGCAGTTACTCCGCTTGGACGGCAACTAATGAAAAACTGTTTTTT
>.|14|TRBJ2-7|TRBD1|TRBV6-1
CASTLGTGYREQYF
TGTGCCAGCACCTTGGGGACAGGGTACCGCGAGCAGTACTTC
>.|14|TRBJ2-1|TRBD2|TRBV6-1
CASSEGREWNEQFF
TGTGCCAGCAGTGAAGGGCGGGAGTGGAATGAGCAGTTCTTC
>many|14|TRBJ2-7|.|TRBV6-5
CASSYSTSHGTQYF
TGTGCCAGCAGTTACTCGACGTCCCACGGAACGCAGTACTTC
>few|12|TRBJ2-1|.|TRBV20-1
CSTGQRYNEQFF
TGCAGTACCGGACAGCGTTACAATGAGCAGTTCTTC